The clone carrying this T cell receptor beta chain came up many times. The antigen remains undetermined. TCRdb re-clonotyped the PCR reads through MiXCR. The sample carries about 30,000 clones, around 25% recorded once. No patient received treatment before thyroid surgery. Losses at the gene ends were 2 bases for V and 0 bases for J; bases not matched to a gene: 2. The germline gives CDR1 SGHKS, CDR2 YYEKEE (reference sequence). The CDR3 extends over 15 amino acids. The data derive from a study of metastatic and nonmetastatic thyroid tumors. Turning to the study itself: The comparison covered peripheral blood and tumor or nodule tissue in malignant and benign thyroid patients.

The study's findings and limits: Benign nodules reportedly had significantly lower TCR beta diversity than malignant thyroid tumors in blood and tumor.

The chain joins TRBV5-5 to TRBJ2-7, with 10 bases that match TRBD2. The specimen sequenced was blood. The TCR originated in a female donor with papillary thyroid cancer or a benign thyroid nodule (not recorded which). Some clones in this sample may be carry-over from other donors' samples. Written as DNA, the CDR3 is TGTGCCAGCAGCTTAGGACTAGCGGCCTCCTACGAGCAGTACTTC. This codes for CASSLGLAASYEQYF.